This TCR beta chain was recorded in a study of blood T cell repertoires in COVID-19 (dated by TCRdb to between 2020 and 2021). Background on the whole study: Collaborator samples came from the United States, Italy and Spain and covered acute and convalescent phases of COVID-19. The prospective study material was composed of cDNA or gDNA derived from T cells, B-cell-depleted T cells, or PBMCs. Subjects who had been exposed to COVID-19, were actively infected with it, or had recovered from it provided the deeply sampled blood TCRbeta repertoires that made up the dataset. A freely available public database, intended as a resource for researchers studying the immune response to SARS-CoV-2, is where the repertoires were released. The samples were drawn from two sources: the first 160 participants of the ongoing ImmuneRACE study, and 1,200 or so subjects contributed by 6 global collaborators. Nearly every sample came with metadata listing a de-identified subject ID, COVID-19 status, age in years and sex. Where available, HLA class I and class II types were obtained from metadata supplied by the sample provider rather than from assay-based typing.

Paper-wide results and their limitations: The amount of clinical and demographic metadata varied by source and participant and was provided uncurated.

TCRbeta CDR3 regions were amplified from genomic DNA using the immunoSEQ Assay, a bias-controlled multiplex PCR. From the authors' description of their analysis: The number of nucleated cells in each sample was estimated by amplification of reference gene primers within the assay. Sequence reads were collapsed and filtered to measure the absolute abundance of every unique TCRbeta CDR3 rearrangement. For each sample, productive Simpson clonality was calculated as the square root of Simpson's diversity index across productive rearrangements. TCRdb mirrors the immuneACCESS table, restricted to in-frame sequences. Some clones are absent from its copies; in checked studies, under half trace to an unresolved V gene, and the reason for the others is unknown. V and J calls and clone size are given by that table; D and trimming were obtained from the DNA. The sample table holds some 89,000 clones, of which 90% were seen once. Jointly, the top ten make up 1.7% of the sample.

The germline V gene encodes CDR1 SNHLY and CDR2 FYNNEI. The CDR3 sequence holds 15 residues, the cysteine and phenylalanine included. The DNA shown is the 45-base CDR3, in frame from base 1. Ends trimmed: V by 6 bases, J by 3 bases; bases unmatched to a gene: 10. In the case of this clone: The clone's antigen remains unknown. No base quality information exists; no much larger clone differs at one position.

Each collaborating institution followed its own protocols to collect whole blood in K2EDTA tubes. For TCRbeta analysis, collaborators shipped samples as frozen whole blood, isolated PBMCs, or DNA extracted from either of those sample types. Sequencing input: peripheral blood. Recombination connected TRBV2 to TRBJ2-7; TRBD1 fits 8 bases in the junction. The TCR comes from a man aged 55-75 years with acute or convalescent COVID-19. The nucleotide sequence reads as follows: TGTGCCAGCAGGATTCAGGGGGCCAGGAACTACGAGCAGTACTTC. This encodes CASRIQGARNYEQYF.